This TCR beta chain originates from a study of beta chain features in type 1 diabetes. Background on the study: All of the samples together had around 110,000,000 sorted cells examined. Study observations and caveats: There was a moderate but significant shortening of TCRB CDR3s in all four CD4+ subsets of Type 1 diabetes patients. An over-representation of cells with high TCR expression could result from cDNA sequencing. VDJ junctions from patients with type 1 diabetes contained fewer insertions and more deletions.

Expressed TCRB transcripts got sequenced, as all isolated RNA was reverse transcribed. TCRdb keeps only in-frame clones here, not all; method: immunoSEQ multiplex PCR. The sample yields some 290,000 clones, around 24% seen once. This CDR3 region has 14 residues. Germline V gene lookup returns CDR1 SGDLS and CDR2 YYNGEE. V was shortened by 4 bases and J by 5 bases, with 15 bases between the two germline ends. As regards this clone: Its antigen remains unknown.

Sorted populations all had greater than 98% purity. The specimen was naive CD4+ T cells from blood. The rearrangement joins TRBV9 to TRBJ1-1, with D unclear. The source is a woman aged 25 to 39 with type 1 diabetes. CDR3 in amino acids: CASSKSSGRTEAFF. CDR3 nucleotides: TGTGCCAGCAGCAAAAGTAGTGGGAGGACTGAAGCTTTCTTT.